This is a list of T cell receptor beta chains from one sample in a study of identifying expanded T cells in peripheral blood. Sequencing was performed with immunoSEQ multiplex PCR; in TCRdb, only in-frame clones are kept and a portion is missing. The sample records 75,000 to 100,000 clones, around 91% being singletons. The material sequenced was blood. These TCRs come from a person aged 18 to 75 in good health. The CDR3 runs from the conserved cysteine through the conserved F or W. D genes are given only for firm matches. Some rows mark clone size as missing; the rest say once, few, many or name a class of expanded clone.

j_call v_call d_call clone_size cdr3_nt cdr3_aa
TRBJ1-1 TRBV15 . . TGTGCCACCAGCAGATTTAAGAACACTGAAGCTTTCTTT CATSRFKNTEAFF
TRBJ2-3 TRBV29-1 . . TGCAGCGTTGTTGGGATGGCCTTAGACCCCACAGATACGCAGTATTTT CSVVGMALDPTDTQYF
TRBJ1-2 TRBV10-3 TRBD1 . TGTGCCATCAGTGGGGGGGACAGGGTGCTGAACGGCTACACCTTC CAISGGDRVLNGYTF
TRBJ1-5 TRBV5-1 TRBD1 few TGCGCCAGCAGCAGGACAGGGGTTCAGCCCCAGCATTTT CASSRTGVQPQHF
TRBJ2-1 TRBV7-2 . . TGTGCCAGCAGCTTAGCGACTGCCTACAATGAGCAGTTCTTC CASSLATAYNEQFF
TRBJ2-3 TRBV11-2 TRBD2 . TGTGCCAGCAGCCCTAGCCGGCTTGGTGCGGGGGGCACAGATACGCAGTATTTT CASSPSRLGAGGTDTQYF
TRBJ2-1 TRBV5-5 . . TGTGCCAGCAGCTTGGGGGGGTCACGGGAGCAGTTCTTC CASSLGGSREQFF
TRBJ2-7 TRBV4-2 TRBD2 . TGTGCCAGCAGCCAACACTACTCCGGGACTAGCGGGAGGGGCTACGAGCAGTACTTC CASSQHYSGTSGRGYEQYF
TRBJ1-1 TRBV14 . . TGTGCCAGCAGCAGCTTCCTGAACACTGAAGCTTTCTTT CASSSFLNTEAFF
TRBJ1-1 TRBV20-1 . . TGCAGTGCTAGAGAGGGGAGGGAAGCTTTCTTT CSAREGREAFF
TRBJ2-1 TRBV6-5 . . TGTGCCAGCAGTTACTCGATTAGCAATGAGCAGTTCTTC CASSYSISNEQFF
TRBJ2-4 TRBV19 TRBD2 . TGTGCCAGTAGCGGCGGGAGTTCGAGAAACATTCAGTACTTC CASSGGSSRNIQYF
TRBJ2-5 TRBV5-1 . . TGCGCCAGCAGCTTGGATCCCGGGACGCGAGGGACCCAGTACTTC CASSLDPGTRGTQYF
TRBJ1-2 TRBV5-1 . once TGCGCCAGCACCCTAGGTGGAGGTGGACGGCCAAGCTACACCTTC CASTLGGGGRPSYTF
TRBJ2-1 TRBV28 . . TGTGCCAGCAGTTCGCATTCCCCGCGGGAGCAGTTCTTC CASSSHSPREQFF
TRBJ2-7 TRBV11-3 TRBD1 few TGTGCCAGCAGCTTAGACGGACAGGTTACGGAGCAGTACTTC CASSLDGQVTEQYF
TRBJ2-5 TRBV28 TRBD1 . TGTGCCAGCAGCGACAGGGGGCCCCAAGAGACCCAGTACTTC CASSDRGPQETQYF
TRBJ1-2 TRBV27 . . TGTGCCAGCAGTTCCAACGGAGGCGGCTACACCTTC CASSSNGGGYTF
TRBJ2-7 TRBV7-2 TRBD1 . TGTGCCAGCAGCTGGGACAGGTTCTCCTACGAGCAGTACTTC CASSWDRFSYEQYF
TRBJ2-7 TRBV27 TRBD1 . TGTGCCAGCAGTGCATCCATGGTCCCCCCCGACAGGGATGACGAGCAGTACTTC CASSASMVPPDRDDEQYF
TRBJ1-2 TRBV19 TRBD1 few TGTGCCTCCAGTGAGCAGGGGGCTGGAGGCTATGGCTACACCTTC CASSEQGAGGYGYTF
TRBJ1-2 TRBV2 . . TGTGCCAGCAGCCTCCAGGGCTACACCTTC CASSLQGYTF
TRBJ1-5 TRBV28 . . TGTGCCAGCAGCCTGGGGAATCAGCCCCAGCATTTT CASSLGNQPQHF
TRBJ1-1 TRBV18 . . TGTGCCAGCTCACCTTTAGTCCCCCTGGAAGGCACTGAAGCTTTCTTT CASSPLVPLEGTEAFF
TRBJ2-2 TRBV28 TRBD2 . TGTGCCAGCAGTAAAGGGACTAGCGGGACGGGCACCGGGGAGCTGTTTTTT CASSKGTSGTGTGELFF
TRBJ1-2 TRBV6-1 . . TGTGCCAGCAGTGACAGACAGGTTACCTATCTCTTACTCCCGAAAACCTTC CASSDRQVTYLLLPKTF
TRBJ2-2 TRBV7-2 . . TGTGCCAGCAGCTTAGGGGGGGCCGGGGAGCTGTTTTTT CASSLGGAGELFF
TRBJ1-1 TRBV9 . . TGTGCCAGCAGCAGGGGTGAAGCGAAAGGTACTGAAGCTTTCTTT CASSRGEAKGTEAFF
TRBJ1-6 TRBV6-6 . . TGTGCCAGCAGCAGGAGGGATTCACCCCTCCACTTT CASSRRDSPLHF
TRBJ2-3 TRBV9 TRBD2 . TGTGCCAGCAGCGTGCGGGGGGGCCCAGATACGCAGTATTTT CASSVRGGPDTQYF
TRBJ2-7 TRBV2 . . TGTGCCAGCAGTCCAGGGAAAGGGGCCTACGAGCAGTACTTC CASSPGKGAYEQYF
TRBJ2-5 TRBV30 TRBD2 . TGTGCCTGGAGACGGGGGGGCCCCCGCGAGACCCAGTACTTC CAWRRGGPRETQYF
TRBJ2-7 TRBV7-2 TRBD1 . TGTGCCAGCAGCTTATCGAGGGGGCCGACGAGCGAGCAGTACTTC CASSLSRGPTSEQYF
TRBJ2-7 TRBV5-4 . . TGTGCCAGCAGGGTCGGGGGAACATACGAGCAGTACTTC CASRVGGTYEQYF